This T cell receptor beta chain was documented in a study of regulatory T cells in long-lasting Graves disease. At the level of the study: Graves' patients, newly diagnosed, had taken antithyroid drugs under 3 months.

Overall study results and limits: New patients shared 750 to 1,000 public clonotypes, fewer than the approximately 2,500 shared by persistent patients.

Arm-PCR of CDR3 regions and iRepertoire HTBI primers were the basis on which TCR beta libraries were built. TCRdb re-called the multiplex PCR reads through MiXCR, storing one row per CDR3 protein. The sample records 450,000 to 500,000 distinct CDR3 sequences, around 15% being singletons. The V end was cut by 0 bases, the J end by 10 bases, with 4 bases between. This CDR3 comprises 11 residues. The germline V gene has CDR1 LGHDT and CDR2 YNNKEL (reference sequence). Sample time point: newly diagnosed GD, antithyroid drugs for less than 3 months. With RNA extracted from PBMCs as input, the TCR library was made. This clonotype showed up many times. Antigen unknown. These data are also associated with another study on T cells in Graves' hyperthyroidism and ophthalmopathy.

The specimen was peripheral blood mononuclear cells (PBMCs), collected at new diagnosis, from a patient treated with antithyroid drugs. This receptor was taken from a man aged 40-49 years with Graves disease. The rearrangement links TRBV3-1 to TRBJ2-1; D uncertain. As DNA, the CDR3 is TGTGCCAGCAGCCAAGATAAGGAGCAGTTCTTC. Protein sequence: CASSQDKEQFF.